This note documents a single T cell receptor (beta chain) sequence. In this sample, this clone turned up a few times. Its antigen remains undetermined. Base quality data are lacking; no much larger clone is found one base away. The CDR3 regions of human TCRbeta chains were subjected to immunosequencing. On the study's bioinformatics: TCRs in the repertoires were matched against a reference library of SARS-CoV-2-specific TCRs that had been generated with the MIRA antigen-specificity platform. Breadth meant the fraction of unique TCRs that were SARS-CoV-2-associated, whereas depth meant the fraction of total T cells that were SARS-CoV-2-associated. Using the MIRA data, every spike-specific TCR was mapped to the spike region that the TCR reacted to and assigned to either a CD4 or a CD8 class. Log10-transformed breadth and depth values were compared by one-way ANOVA with Sidak's multiple comparisons tests. TCRdb's version of the immuneACCESS table is confined to in-frame rearrangements and falls short of the full clone set. An unresolved V gene accounts for under half of the shortfall where checked; the remainder is of unknown origin. The DNA was the basis for D and trimming; V, J and clone size are from that table. For this sample the table gives 150,000 or so clones, of which approximately 90% were detected only once. Jointly, the top ten make up around 4.9% of the sample.

The data belong to a study of T cell responses to AZD1222 COVID-19 vaccine (dated by TCRdb to 2020 to 2022). About the full investigation: Because spike-specific TCR depth and breadth did not differ between the two schedules, AZD1222 recipients who got a second dose at roughly 4 weeks were pooled with those who got a second dose at roughly 12 weeks. A total of 233 trial participants underwent TCR sequencing, of whom some 210 received two doses of AZD1222 and about 25 received two doses of the MenACWY control vaccine. Enrollment into the trials was organized by age into subgroups of 18-55, 56-69 and 70-plus years, and those subgroups contained approximately 160, 26 and 62 TCR-sequenced participants, respectively.

The time point label of this sample denotes: baseline before first vaccination. Samples from vaccinated people were obtained from the UK trials COV001 and COV002, which included a single-blind randomized controlled phase 2/3 trial of AZD1222 (ChAdOx1 nCoV-19) in healthy adults. For TCRbeta chain sequencing, PBMC samples from trial participants were taken at day 0 and at day 28 after the second dose. Inclusive of the bounding cysteine and phenylalanine, the CDR3 is 15 residues long. The read is trimmed to its CDR3 DNA, 45 bases read in frame from base 1. CDR1 and CDR2 (LGHNT, FRNRAP) derive from the germline V gene. The germline ends are 13 bases apart after V is trimmed by 5 bases and J by 5 bases. The full study reports these points: Vaccine-associated CD4 TCRs spanned the whole spike protein, with dominant responses in regions 160-218 and 743-854. Reportedly, almost half of the unique spike-specific TCRs recognized epitopes lying outside the regions that are mutated in the B.1.351 and B.1.1.7 variants. In the small 56-69-year group, the increase in depth fell short of significance, most likely because of low power. Conclusions about previously exposed vaccinees are limited, since just 6 or 7 AZD1222 recipients were seropositive for SARS-CoV-2 at baseline. Participants were mostly white British, with more females than males. The authors suggested clonal diversity may have been underestimated. Because no day 14 peak-response samples were available, repertoires were characterized only after the peak T cell response. A significant rise in spike-specific TCR breadth and depth was observed after two AZD1222 doses relative to day 0 and relative to MenACWY recipients.

This receptor was identified in an adult in good health. This sequence uses TRBV12-5 and TRBJ2-6, with a tentative D call of TRBD1 or TRBD2, each matching 5 bases. The sequences come from peripheral blood, collected on day 0 of AZD1222 vaccination. The CDR3 in this case is CASGPGGGRANVLTF. The nucleotide sequence reads as follows: TGTGCTAGTGGTCCCGGTGGGGGTAGGGCCAACGTCCTGACTTTC.